One TCR beta chain is described in this entry. Its specificity is unknown. The sample is drawn from a study of cytomegalovirus exposure and HLA in healthy donors. Study conclusions and caveats: In a later analysis, compared with equally common non-associated chains, HLA-associated beta chains were more expanded.

In the PCR, 60 Vbeta and 13 Jbeta primers were used. The assay was immunoSEQ multiplex PCR, and TCRdb's table has in-frame clones only and misses some. The sample includes 160,000 or so clones, around four fifths seen only once; the top ten take approximately 9.8%. The CDR3 runs 16 residues. Germline V CDR1 and CDR2: MDHEN, SYDVKM. Trimming took 10 bases from V and 1 from J; bases not matched to a gene: 13. The chain is built from TRBV28 and TRBJ2-3, with TRBD1 matching over 8 bases. The source is a man between 18 and 29 years old in good health and CMV-seropositive. Input material: PBMCs. CDR3 DNA sequence: TGTGCCACCATCGGCCAGGGGGCTCAGGGCACAGATACGCAGTATTTT. Translation gives CATIGQGAQGTDTQYF.